Listed below are T cell receptor beta chains from one sample, sequenced in a study of T cells in Graves' hyperthyroidism and ophthalmopathy. TCRdb reanalysed the multiplex PCR reads using MiXCR and keeps one entry per CDR3 protein. Among roughly 560,000 distinct CDR3 sequences listed, roughly 14% were seen once. Sequenced sample: blood. The receptors were sampled from a woman aged 40 to 50 with Graves' ophthalmopathy. Each CDR3 is given with its conserved first and last residue. A D gene is named only where the DNA matches it firmly. Where a row states a size, it is once, few, many or the class of an expanded clone; other rows omit it.

d_gene	abundance	v_gene	j_gene	CDR3aa	CDR3nt
TRBD1	many	TRBV19	TRBJ1-3	CASSPVTGMADTIYF	TGTGCCAGTAGTCCCGTGACAGGGATGGCAGACACCATATATTTT
.	.	TRBV6-1	TRBJ2-7	CASRRGDSKREQYF	TGTGCCAGCAGAAGGGGGGACAGCAAGCGGGAGCAGTACTTC
TRBD1	.	TRBV20-1	TRBJ1-2	CSAPRGLGQNNYGYTF	TGCAGTGCTCCTCGAGGGTTGGGACAGAACAACTATGGCTACACCTTC
.	few	TRBV3-1	TRBJ1-1	CASSQVRTEAFF	TGTGCCAGCAGCCAAGTACGCACTGAAGCTTTCTTT
.	many	TRBV5-1	TRBJ1-1	CASSLTESSEAFF	TGCGCCAGCAGCTTGACAGAATCATCTGAAGCTTTCTTT
.	many	TRBV3-1	TRBJ1-5	CASSQDTRNQPQHF	TGTGCCAGCAGCCAAGACACTCGCAATCAGCCCCAGCATTTT
.	.	TRBV6-1	TRBJ1-6	CASSEEGSPLHF	TGTGCCAGCAGTGAAGAGGGGTCACCCCTCCACTTT
TRBD1	few	TRBV11-3	TRBJ1-2	CASSLEGTGINGYTF	TGTGCCAGCAGCTTAGAAGGGACAGGGATAAACGGCTACACCTTC
TRBD1	few	TRBV7-9	TRBJ2-7	CASSSPPDRVYEQYF	TGTGCCAGCAGCTCCCCCCCGGACAGGGTCTACGAGCAGTACTTC
.	many	TRBV6-1	TRBJ2-2	CASSRKPRSTTGELFF	TGTGCCAGCAGCCGCAAGCCACGGAGTACCACCGGGGAGCTGTTTTTT
.	many	TRBV15	TRBJ1-5	CATSRDVAQSSNQPQHF	TGTGCCACCAGCAGAGATGTTGCGCAGTCAAGCAATCAGCCCCAGCATTTT
.	few	TRBV3-1	TRBJ2-5	CASSQDDQHEYF	TGTGCCAGCAGCCAAGATGACCAACACGAGTACTTC
.	many	TRBV29-1	TRBJ1-1	CSAARRGKNTEAFF	TGCAGCGCCGCCCGCAGAGGTAAGAACACTGAAGCTTTCTTT
.	many	TRBV9	TRBJ1-3	CASSVDASSGNTIYF	TGTGCCAGCAGCGTAGACGCGAGCTCTGGAAACACCATATATTTT
.	few	TRBV6-1	TRBJ2-6	CASSEGRLVGSGANVLTF	TGTGCCAGCAGTGAAGGGCGACTAGTAGGATCTGGGGCCAACGTCCTGACTTTC
.	many	TRBV2	TRBJ1-2	CASKGQGYYGYTF	TGTGCCAGCAAGGGGCAGGGCTACTATGGCTACACCTTC
.	many	TRBV7-3	TRBJ2-5	CASSLTYGETQYF	TGTGCCAGCAGCTTAACCTATGGGGAGACCCAGTACTTC
.	.	TRBV6-1	TRBJ1-2	CASSEAEAYGYTF	TGTGCCAGCAGTGAAGCGGAAGCTTATGGCTACACCTTC
.	.	TRBV12-3/TRBV12-4	TRBJ2-7	CASREGISYEQYF	TGTGCCAGCAGGGAGGGGATTTCCTACGAGCAGTACTTC
TRBD2	many	TRBV9	TRBJ2-2	CASSVDLAANTGELFF	TGTGCCAGCAGCGTAGATCTAGCGGCCAACACCGGGGAGCTGTTTTTT
TRBD1	.	TRBV18	TRBJ1-2	CASSPPGQGFGYGYTF	TGTGCCAGCTCACCACCGGGACAGGGGTTTGGCTATGGCTACACCTTC
TRBD1	.	TRBV6-2/TRBV6-3	TRBJ1-1	CASSRGQGLGNTEAFF	TGTGCCAGCAGCCGGGGACAGGGGTTGGGGAACACTGAAGCTTTCTTT
.	.	TRBV29-1	TRBJ2-7	CSVGQAYYEQYF	TGCAGCGTTGGGCAAGCATACTACGAGCAGTACTTC
.	many	TRBV12-3/TRBV12-4	TRBJ2-2	CASSFGLNTGELFF	TGTGCCAGCAGTTTTGGACTCAACACCGGGGAGCTGTTTTTT
.	many	TRBV27	TRBJ2-6	CASANRWYGANVLTF	TGTGCCAGCGCGAATAGATGGTATGGGGCCAACGTCCTGACTTTC
.	many	TRBV6-1	TRBJ1-6	CASSQDLNSPLHF	TGTGCCAGCAGCCAGGACCTTAATTCACCCCTCCACTTT
.	many	TRBV6-5	TRBJ1-5	CASSYSSGGNNQPQHF	TGTGCCAGCAGTTACTCGAGTGGGGGTAACAATCAGCCCCAGCATTTT
TRBD1	many	TRBV4-1	TRBJ1-1	CASSLTGGAQPEAFF	TGCGCCAGCAGCCTCACAGGGGGCGCCCAGCCTGAAGCTTTCTTT
.	many	TRBV11-2	TRBJ1-2	CASSLDRWGAGYGYTF	TGTGCCAGCAGCTTAGATCGTTGGGGCGCCGGCTATGGCTACACCTTC